The rows below give T cell receptor beta chains drawn from one sample of a study of blood T cell repertoires in COVID-19. Clones were sequenced by immunoSEQ multiplex PCR, and TCRdb holds only the in-frame ones, with some missing. The sample contains some 98,000 clones, 75% to 85% of which appear only once. Material: peripheral blood. Every receptor here comes from a man aged 55 to 70 with acute or convalescent COVID-19. Both conserved end residues are part of each CDR3.

V gene	J gene	CDR3 protein
TRBV5-6	TRBJ1-3	CASSLPSGNTIYF
TRBV19	TRBJ1-2	CASSQDAYGYTF
TRBV7-8	TRBJ2-1	CASSLAPNGVAVEQFF
TRBV28	TRBJ1-1	CASTLRTGYHTEAFF
TRBV5-1	TRBJ1-2	CASSPGPDYGYTF
TRBV7-2	TRBJ2-2	CASSRQAHTGELFF
TRBV15	TRBJ1-5	CATSREQGGYQPQHF
TRBV19	TRBJ1-3	CASGARGSRNTIYF
TRBV6-5	TRBJ2-4	CASKGRGGKNIQYF
TRBV6-5	TRBJ2-7	CASSYSFRGVTYEQYF
TRBV6-4	TRBJ2-1	CASSVQWGGNNEQFF
TRBV4-3	TRBJ2-1	CASSHTGTGRNEQFF
TRBV5-1	TRBJ2-2	CASSLARGIGELFF
TRBV2	TRBJ2-2	CASTNRAGTGELFF
TRBV4-2	TRBJ2-1	CASNPRDSSYNEQFF
TRBV28	TRBJ1-5	CASNPAGTGGGQPQHF
TRBV18	TRBJ2-5	CASSPLGGQQETQYF
TRBV6-5	TRBJ1-1	CASSSRDREVTEAFF
TRBV7-9	TRBJ2-3	CASSSTKGAVRVRWDTQYF
TRBV27	TRBJ2-7	CASSSRRGVLSVAYEQYF
TRBV11-2	TRBJ1-1	CASSLEARREAFF
TRBV29-1	TRBJ1-1	CSVTPDRGNTEAFF
TRBV6-6	TRBJ1-1	CASSGPDRGSRTEAFF
TRBV30	TRBJ2-3	CAWSVRSWGRRLAGDSTDTQYF
TRBV27	TRBJ2-3	CASSSRRGGADTQYF
TRBV6-5	TRBJ2-2	CASSYLGRVTGELFF
TRBV7-3	TRBJ2-1	CASSLTGVEGSNEQFF
TRBV28	TRBJ2-3	CASSTYQVTTDTQYF
TRBV18	TRBJ2-1	CASSPRLAGDNEQFF
TRBV5-1	TRBJ2-7	CASSLVAGSSYEQYF
TRBV29-1	TRBJ2-3	CSVYLGGRADTQYF
TRBV5-1	TRBJ2-2	CASSHGTGGTGELFF
TRBV19	TRBJ1-1	CASSIVGGWTTEAFF
TRBV5-1	TRBJ1-2	CASSSTTGTMGGYTF
TRBV4-1	TRBJ2-1	CASSAHSSYNEQFF
TRBV27	TRBJ2-4	CASSTLALAKNIQYF
TRBV7-2	TRBJ2-4	CASSSPGLAGAKNIQYF
TRBV3-1/TRBV3-2	TRBJ1-2	CASSQGTGHSANYGYTF
TRBV5-6	TRBJ2-1	CASSSRWPTRGGNEQFF
TRBV5-5	TRBJ2-6	CASSLVQGAAGANVLTF
TRBV28	TRBJ1-4	CASSTYRGPTNEKLFF
TRBV19	TRBJ2-3	CASSIAGWGPDTQYF
TRBV11-2	TRBJ1-3	CASSLDFGGDTIYF
TRBV19	TRBJ1-5	CASSIRDRMQTTFNQPQHF
TRBV7-3	TRBJ1-1	CASSSQINGKAFF
TRBV10-3	TRBJ1-2	CANYRGQGYGYTF
TRBV6-2/TRBV6-3	TRBJ2-7	CASSYSKASGGLYEQYF
TRBV5-4	TRBJ1-3	CASSFLEGNTIYF
TRBV7-8	TRBJ2-3	CASSLESSTDTQYF
TRBV5-4	TRBJ1-1	CASSLGSGRGSDTEAFF
TRBV28	TRBJ1-5	CATTQGMWQPQHF
TRBV4-1	TRBJ2-5	CASSLAGTSDETQYF
TRBV28	TRBJ1-2	CATSSRGQGNYGYTF